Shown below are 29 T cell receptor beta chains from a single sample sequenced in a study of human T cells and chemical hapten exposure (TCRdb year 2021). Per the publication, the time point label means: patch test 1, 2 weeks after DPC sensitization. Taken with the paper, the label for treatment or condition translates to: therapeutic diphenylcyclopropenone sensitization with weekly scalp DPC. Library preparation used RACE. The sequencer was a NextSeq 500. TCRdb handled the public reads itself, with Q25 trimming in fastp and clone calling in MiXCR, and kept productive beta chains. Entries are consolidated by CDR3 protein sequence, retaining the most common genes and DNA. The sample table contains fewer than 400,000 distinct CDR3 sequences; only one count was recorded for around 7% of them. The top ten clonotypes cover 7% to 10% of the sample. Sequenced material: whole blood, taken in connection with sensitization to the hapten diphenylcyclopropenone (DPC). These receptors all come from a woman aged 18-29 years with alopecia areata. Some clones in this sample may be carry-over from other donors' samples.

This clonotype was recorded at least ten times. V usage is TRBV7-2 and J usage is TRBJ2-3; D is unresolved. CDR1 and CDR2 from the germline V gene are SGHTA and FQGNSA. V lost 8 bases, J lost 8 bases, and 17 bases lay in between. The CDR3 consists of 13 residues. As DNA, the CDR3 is TGTGCCAGCGGCCAACACACGACGATTACGCAGTATTTT. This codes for CASGQHTTITQYF.

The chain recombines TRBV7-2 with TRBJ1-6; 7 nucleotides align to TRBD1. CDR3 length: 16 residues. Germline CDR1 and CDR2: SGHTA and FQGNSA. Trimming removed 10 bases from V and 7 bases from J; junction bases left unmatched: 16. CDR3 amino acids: CATRDSPHLKNSPLHF. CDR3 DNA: TGTGCCACCCGGGACAGTCCTCACTTAAAGAATTCACCCCTCCACTTT.

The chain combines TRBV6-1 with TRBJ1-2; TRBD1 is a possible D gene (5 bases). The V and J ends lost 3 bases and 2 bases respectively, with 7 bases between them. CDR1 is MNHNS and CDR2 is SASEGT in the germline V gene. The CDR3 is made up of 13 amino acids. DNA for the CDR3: TGTGCCAGCAGTGACGGGGGGAACTATGGCTACACCTTC. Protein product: CASSDGGNYGYTF.

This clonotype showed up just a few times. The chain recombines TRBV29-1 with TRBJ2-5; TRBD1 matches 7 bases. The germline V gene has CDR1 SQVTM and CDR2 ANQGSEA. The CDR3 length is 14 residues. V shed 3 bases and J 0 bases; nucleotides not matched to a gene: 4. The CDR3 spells CSVEDRTYQETQYF. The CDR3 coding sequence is TGCAGCGTTGAGGACAGGACGTACCAAGAGACCCAGTACTTC.

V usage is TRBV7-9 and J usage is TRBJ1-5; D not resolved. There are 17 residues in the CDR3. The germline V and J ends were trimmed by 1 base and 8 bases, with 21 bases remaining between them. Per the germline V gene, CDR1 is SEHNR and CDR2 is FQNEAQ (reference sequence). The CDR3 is CASSLDRIRGRKEPQHF. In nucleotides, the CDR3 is TGTGCCAGCAGCTTAGACCGGATACGGGGAAGAAAGGAGCCCCAGCATTTT.

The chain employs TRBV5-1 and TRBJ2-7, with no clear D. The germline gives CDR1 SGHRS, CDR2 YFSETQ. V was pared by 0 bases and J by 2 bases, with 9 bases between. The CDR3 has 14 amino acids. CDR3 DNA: TGCGCCAGCAGCTTGGCGCTGCCCCCCTACGAGCAGTACTTC. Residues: CASSLALPPYEQYF.

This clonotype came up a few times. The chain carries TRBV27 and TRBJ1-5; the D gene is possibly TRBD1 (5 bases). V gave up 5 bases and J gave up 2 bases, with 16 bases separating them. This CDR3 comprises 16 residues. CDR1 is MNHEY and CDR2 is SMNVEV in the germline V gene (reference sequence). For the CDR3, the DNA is TGTGCCAGCAGTACGAAGCCGGGACGTGGCAATCAGCCCCAGCATTTT. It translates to CASSTKPGRGNQPQHF.

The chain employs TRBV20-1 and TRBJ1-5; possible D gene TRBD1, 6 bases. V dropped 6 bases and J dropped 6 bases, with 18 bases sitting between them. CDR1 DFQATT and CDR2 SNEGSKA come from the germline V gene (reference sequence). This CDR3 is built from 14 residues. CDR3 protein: CSARPGAEGQPQHF. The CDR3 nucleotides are TGCAGTGCGAGGCCGGGGGCGGAGGGTCAGCCCCAGCATTTT.

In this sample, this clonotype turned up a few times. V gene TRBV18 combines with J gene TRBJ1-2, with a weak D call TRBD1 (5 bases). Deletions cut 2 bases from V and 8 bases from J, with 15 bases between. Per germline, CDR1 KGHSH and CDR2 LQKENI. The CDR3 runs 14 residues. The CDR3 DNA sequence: TGTGCCAGCTCACCAAGCCGCGGGGGAGAGGGCTACACCTTC. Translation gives CASSPSRGGEGYTF.

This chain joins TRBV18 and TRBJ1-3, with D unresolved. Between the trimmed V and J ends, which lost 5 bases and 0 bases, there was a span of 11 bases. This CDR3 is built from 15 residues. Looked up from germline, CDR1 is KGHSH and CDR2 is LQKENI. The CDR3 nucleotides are TGTGCCAGCTCAGGGGTCGGATCCTCTGGAAACACCATATATTTT. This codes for CASSGVGSSGNTIYF.

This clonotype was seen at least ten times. The CDR3 loop reads CASSLGGRGGAYNEQFF. In nucleotides, the CDR3 is TGTGCCAGCAGCTTAGGAGGACGGGGGGGCGCCTACAATGAGCAGTTCTTC. The rearrangement uses TRBV13 and TRBJ2-1, with 8 nucleotides matching TRBD2. Unmatched junction bases numbered 6, after V lost 0 bases and J lost 2 bases. CDR3 length: 17 residues. The V gene's germline CDR1 is PRHDT and CDR2 FYEKMQ (reference sequence).

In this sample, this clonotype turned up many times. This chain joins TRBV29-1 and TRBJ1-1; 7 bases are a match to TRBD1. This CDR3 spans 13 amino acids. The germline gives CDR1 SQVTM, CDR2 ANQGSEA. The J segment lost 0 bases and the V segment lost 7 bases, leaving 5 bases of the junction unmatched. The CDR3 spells CSAMTGMNTEAFF. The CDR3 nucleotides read TGCAGCGCCATGACAGGGATGAACACTGAAGCTTTCTTT.

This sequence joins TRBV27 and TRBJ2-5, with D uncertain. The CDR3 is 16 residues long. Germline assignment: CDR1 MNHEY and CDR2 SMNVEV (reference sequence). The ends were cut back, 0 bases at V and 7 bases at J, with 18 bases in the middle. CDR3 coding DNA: TGTGCCAGCAGTTTATCGATTGACGAGCCCACTGGGACCCAGTACTTC. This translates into CASSLSIDEPTGTQYF.

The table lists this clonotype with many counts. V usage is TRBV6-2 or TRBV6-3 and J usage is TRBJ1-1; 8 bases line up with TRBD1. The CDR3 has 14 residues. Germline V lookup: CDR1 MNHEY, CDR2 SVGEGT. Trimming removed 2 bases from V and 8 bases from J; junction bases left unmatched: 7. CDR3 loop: CASSYPGQGREAFF. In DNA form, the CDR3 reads TGTGCCAGCAGTTACCCTGGACAGGGTAGGGAAGCTTTCTTT.

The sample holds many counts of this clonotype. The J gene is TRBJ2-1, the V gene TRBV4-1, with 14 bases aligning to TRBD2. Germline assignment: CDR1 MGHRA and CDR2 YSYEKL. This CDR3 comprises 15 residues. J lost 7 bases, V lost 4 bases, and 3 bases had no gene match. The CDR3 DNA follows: TGCGCCAGCAGCCTAGGGACTAGCGGGAGTAATGAGCAGTTCTTC. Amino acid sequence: CASSLGTSGSNEQFF.

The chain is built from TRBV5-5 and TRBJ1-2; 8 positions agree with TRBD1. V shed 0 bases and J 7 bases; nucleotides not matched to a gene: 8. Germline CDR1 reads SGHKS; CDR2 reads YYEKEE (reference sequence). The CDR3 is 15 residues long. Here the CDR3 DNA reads TGTGCCAGCAGCTTGGGGCTCGAGACAGGGGTTGGCTACACCTTC. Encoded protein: CASSLGLETGVGYTF.

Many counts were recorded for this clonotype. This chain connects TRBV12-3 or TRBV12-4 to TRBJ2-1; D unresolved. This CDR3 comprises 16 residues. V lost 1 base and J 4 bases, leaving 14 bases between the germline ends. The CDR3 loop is CASSLEWKEPYNEQFF. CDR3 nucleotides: TGTGCCAGCAGTTTAGAATGGAAAGAGCCATACAATGAGCAGTTCTTC.

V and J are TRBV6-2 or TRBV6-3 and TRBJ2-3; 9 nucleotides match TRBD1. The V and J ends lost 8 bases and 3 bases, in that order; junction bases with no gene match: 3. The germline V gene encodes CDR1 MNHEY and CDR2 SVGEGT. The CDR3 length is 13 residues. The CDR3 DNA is TGTGCCAGCTCGGGACAGGGAACAGATACGCAGTATTTT. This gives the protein CASSGQGTDTQYF.

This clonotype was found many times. The CDR3 coding sequence is TGTGCCAGCAGCTTGTCCAGAGACTACAATGAGCAGTTCTTC. This codes for CASSLSRDYNEQFF. V gene TRBV11-2 combines with J gene TRBJ2-1; no firm D call. This CDR3 comprises 14 residues. Germline V gives CDR1 SGHAT, CDR2 FQNNGV. V lost 3 bases, J lost 3 bases, and 9 bases lay in between.

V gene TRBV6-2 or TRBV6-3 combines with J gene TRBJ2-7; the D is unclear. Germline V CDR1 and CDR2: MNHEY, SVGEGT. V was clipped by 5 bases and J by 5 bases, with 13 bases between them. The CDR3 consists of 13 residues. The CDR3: CASSSRRLHEQYF. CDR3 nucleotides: TGTGCCAGCAGTAGTAGACGGCTCCACGAGCAGTACTTC.

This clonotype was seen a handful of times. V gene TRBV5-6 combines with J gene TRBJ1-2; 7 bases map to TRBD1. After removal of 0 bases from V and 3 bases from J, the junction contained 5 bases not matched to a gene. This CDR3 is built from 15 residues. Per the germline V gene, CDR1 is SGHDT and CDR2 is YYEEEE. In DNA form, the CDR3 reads TGTGCCAGCAGCTTGGAGACAGGGAGGTACTATGGCTACACCTTC. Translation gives CASSLETGRYYGYTF.

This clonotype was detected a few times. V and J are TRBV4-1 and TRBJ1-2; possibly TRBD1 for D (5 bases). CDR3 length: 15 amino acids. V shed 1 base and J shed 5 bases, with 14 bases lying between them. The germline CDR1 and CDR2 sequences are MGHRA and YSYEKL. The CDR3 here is CASSQGAGYEYGYTF. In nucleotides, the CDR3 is TGCGCCAGCAGCCAAGGGGCAGGGTATGAGTATGGCTACACCTTC.

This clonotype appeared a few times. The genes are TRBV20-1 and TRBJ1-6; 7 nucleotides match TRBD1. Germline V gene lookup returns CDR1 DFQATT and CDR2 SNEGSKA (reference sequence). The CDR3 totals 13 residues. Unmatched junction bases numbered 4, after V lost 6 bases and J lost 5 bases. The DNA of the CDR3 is TGCAGTGCGCGGGACAGAGATAATTCACCCCTCCACTTT. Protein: CSARDRDNSPLHF.

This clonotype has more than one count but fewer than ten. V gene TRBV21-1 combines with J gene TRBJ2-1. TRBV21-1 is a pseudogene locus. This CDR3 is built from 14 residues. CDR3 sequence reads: CASSKARDYNEQFF. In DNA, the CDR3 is TGTGCCAGCAGCAAAGCTAGGGACTACAATGAGCAGTTCTTC.

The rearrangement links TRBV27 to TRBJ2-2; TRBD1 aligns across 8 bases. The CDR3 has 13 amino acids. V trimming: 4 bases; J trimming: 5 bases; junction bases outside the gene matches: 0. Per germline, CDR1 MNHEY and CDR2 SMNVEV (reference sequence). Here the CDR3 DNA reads TGTGCCAGCAGTTGGGACAGGACCGGGGAGCTGTTTTTT. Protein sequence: CASSWDRTGELFF.

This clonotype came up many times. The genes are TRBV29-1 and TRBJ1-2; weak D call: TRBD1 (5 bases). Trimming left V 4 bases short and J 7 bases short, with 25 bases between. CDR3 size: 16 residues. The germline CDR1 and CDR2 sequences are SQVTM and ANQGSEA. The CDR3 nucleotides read TGCAGCGTTGTGTCCGGGACCCACAATATTCTGCGTGGCTACACCTTC. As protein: CSVVSGTHNILRGYTF.

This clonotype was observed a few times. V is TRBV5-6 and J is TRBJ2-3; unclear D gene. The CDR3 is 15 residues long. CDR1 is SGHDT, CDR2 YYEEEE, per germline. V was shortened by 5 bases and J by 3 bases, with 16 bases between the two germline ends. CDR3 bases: TGTGCCAGCAGAGTTACTACCTGGGGAACAGATACGCAGTATTTT. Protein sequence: CASRVTTWGTDTQYF. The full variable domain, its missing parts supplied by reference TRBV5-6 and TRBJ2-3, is DAGVTQSPTHLIKTRGQQVTLRCSPKSGHDTVSWYQQALGQGPQFIFQYYEEEERQRGNFPDRFSGHQFPNYSSELNVNALLLGDSALYLCASRVTTWGTDTQYFGPGTRLTVL.

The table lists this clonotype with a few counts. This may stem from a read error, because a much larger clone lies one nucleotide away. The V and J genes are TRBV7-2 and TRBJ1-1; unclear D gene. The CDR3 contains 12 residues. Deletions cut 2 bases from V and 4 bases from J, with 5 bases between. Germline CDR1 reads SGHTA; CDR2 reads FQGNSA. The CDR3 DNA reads TGTGCCAGCAGCTTACAGAGCACTGAAGCTTTCTTT. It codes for CASSLQSTEAFF.

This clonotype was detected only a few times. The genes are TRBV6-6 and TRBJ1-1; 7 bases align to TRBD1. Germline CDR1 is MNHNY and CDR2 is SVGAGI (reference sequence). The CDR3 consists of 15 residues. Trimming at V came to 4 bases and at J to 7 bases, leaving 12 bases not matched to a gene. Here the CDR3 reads CASSSRRGHSFEAFF. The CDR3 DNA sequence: TGTGCCAGCAGTTCCCGAAGGGGGCACAGCTTTGAAGCTTTCTTT.